Below, 20 T cell receptor beta chains from the same sample are listed, as sequenced in a study of T cell responses to AZD1222 COVID-19 vaccine. Sequencing used immunoSEQ multiplex PCR; TCRdb keeps in-frame clones, though not all of them. The repertoire holds about 200,000 clones, with roughly 92% as singletons. The sequencing here drew on peripheral blood, taken 28 days after the second AZD1222 dose. The receptors shown here come from an adult who received the AZD1222 COVID-19 vaccine.

This clone has a handful of counts. The chain combines TRBV12-3 or TRBV12-4 with TRBJ2-7, with D unresolved. The CDR3 length is 13 residues. Trimming shortened V by 6 bases and J by 4 bases, and 13 bases separated the two germline ends. The CDR3, as DNA: TGTGCCAGCAGAACAGTCGAAGGGTACGAGCAGTACTTC. Amino acid sequence: CASRTVEGYEQYF.

This chain connects TRBV4-1 to TRBJ2-7, with D possibly being TRBD1 (6 bases). The germline V and J ends were trimmed by 5 bases and 2 bases, with 13 bases remaining between them. The CDR3 loop spans 14 amino acids. CDR1 is MGHRA and CDR2 is YSYEKL in the germline V gene. DNA for the CDR3: TGCGCCAGCAGCACATACAGGGTCGCCTACGAGCAGTACTTC. This translates into CASSTYRVAYEQYF.

This clone has just one count. V and J are TRBV2 and TRBJ1-1; TRBD1 might be the D (5 bases). V was pared by 10 bases and J by 4 bases, with 16 bases between. Germline V gene lookup returns CDR1 SNHLY and CDR2 FYNNEI. This CDR3 spans 13 amino acids. The CDR3 DNA reads TGTGCCAAACCCAATCAGGGAGGCACTGAAGCTTTCTTT. Translation gives CAKPNQGGTEAFF.

The chain has TRBV7-2 and TRBJ1-5; D unclear. The ends were cut back, 0 bases at V and 5 bases at J, with 5 bases in the middle. CDR3 length: 13 amino acids. Germline CDR1 and CDR2: SGHTA and FQGNSA. The CDR3 protein is CASSLARYQPQHF. The CDR3, as DNA: TGTGCCAGCAGCTTAGCCCGCTATCAGCCCCAGCATTTT.

The J gene is TRBJ1-2, the V gene TRBV7-9; D unresolved. Trimming shortened V by 5 bases and J by 6 bases, and 19 bases separated the two germline ends. The CDR3 runs 15 residues. Germline-derived CDR1 and CDR2 are SEHNR and FQNEAQ (reference sequence). The CDR3 loop is CASSRLSGSIDGYTF. In DNA form, the CDR3 reads TGTGCCAGCAGCCGCCTGAGTGGAAGTATTGATGGCTACACCTTC.

The rearrangement uses TRBV5-1 and TRBJ2-1, with TRBD2 matching 7 bases. After removal of 6 bases from V and 0 bases from J, the junction contained 12 bases not matched to a gene. This CDR3 has 17 amino acids. Germline V gene lookup returns CDR1 SGHRS and CDR2 YFSETQ. CDR3 loop: CASKGGSGRSSYNEQFF. The CDR3 region has the DNA TGCGCCAGCAAGGGAGGTAGCGGGCGGAGCTCCTACAATGAGCAGTTCTTC.

The chain couples TRBV7-2 to TRBJ1-5; a weak D match, TRBD1 (6 bases). The CDR3 loop spans 13 amino acids. V lost 2 bases to trimming and J lost 7 bases, with 9 bases between them. The germline V gene has CDR1 SGHTA and CDR2 FQGNSA. The CDR3 DNA reads as TGTGCCAGCAGCTTATGGGGGCCACAGCCCCAGCATTTT. It yields the protein CASSLWGPQPQHF.

The genes are TRBV2 and TRBJ2-3; 8 bases are shared with TRBD2. V lost 6 bases to trimming and J lost 0 bases; unmatched junction nucleotides: 5. Germline V gives CDR1 SNHLY, CDR2 FYNNEI. CDR3 length: 15 amino acids. As DNA, the CDR3 is TGTGCCAGCAGACGGGAGGGTACTAGCACAGATACGCAGTATTTT. It is translated as CASRREGTSTDTQYF.

The rearrangement uses TRBV28 and TRBJ2-2; no firm D call. CDR1 is MDHEN, CDR2 SYDVKM, per germline. V was shortened by 8 bases and J by 4 bases, with 8 bases between the two germline ends. There are 12 residues in the CDR3. The CDR3 DNA sequence: TGTGCCAGCTGGTCTCGCACCGGGGAGCTGTTTTTT. This gives the protein CASWSRTGELFF.

This clone was picked up one time. The rearrangement links TRBV7-3 to TRBJ2-5, with 8 bases lining up with TRBD2. The CDR3 runs 15 residues. In germline, CDR1 is SGHTA, CDR2 FQGTGA. Trimming cost V 3 bases and J 5 bases; bases outside gene matches: 8. The CDR3 sequence is CASSLGSGVGETQYF. In nucleotides, the CDR3 is TGTGCCAGCAGCTTGGGTAGCGGGGTCGGGGAGACCCAGTACTTC.

This chain joins TRBV14 and TRBJ1-6; D gene ambiguous. The CDR3 consists of 13 residues. The ends were cut back, 0 bases at V and 7 bases at J, with 4 bases in the middle. From germline, CDR1 is SGHDN and CDR2 FVKESK. CDR3 region: CASSQDLNSPLHF. The CDR3, as DNA: TGTGCCAGCAGCCAAGACCTGAATTCACCCCTCCACTTT.

This chain links TRBV12-3 or TRBV12-4 with TRBJ2-7, with D perhaps given as TRBD1 or TRBD2 (5 bases each). V lost 3 bases and J 3 bases, leaving 9 bases between the germline ends. This CDR3 region has 13 residues. CDR3 DNA sequence: TGTGCCAGCAGTTTGGGGGAGCGCTACGAGCAGTACTTC. This translates into CASSLGERYEQYF.

The V call is TRBV11-2, the J call TRBJ2-3; no clear D. V dropped 5 bases and J dropped 5 bases, with 14 bases sitting between them. Germline-derived CDR1 and CDR2 are SGHAT and FQNNGV. The length of the CDR3 is 14 residues. As DNA, the CDR3 is TGTGCCAGCAGCGCCCCGGCTGCGGAAGATACGCAGTATTTT. This codes for CASSAPAAEDTQYF.

The rearrangement links TRBV29-1 to TRBJ1-2, with a tentative D call TRBD1 (6 bases). The CDR3 runs 16 residues. V lost 1 base and J lost 4, with 19 bases in between. CDR1 is SQVTM and CDR2 is ANQGSEA in the germline V gene. The CDR3 coding sequence is TGCAGCGTTGAAGCGAAGGACGGGGGGCTCCGCTATGGCTACACCTTC. Protein sequence: CSVEAKDGGLRYGYTF.

The V gene is TRBV19, the J gene TRBJ1-1; TRBD1 matches 11 bases. CDR3 length: 17 residues. CDR1 is LNHDA, CDR2 SQIVND, per germline (reference sequence). V dropped 4 bases and J dropped 4; count of bases not matched to a gene: 11. The CDR3 DNA follows: TGTGCCAGTAGTAAAAGTGGACAGGGGGCGCGGGGCACTGAAGCTTTCTTT. Translating gives CASSKSGQGARGTEAFF. Full variable domain (remainder filled in from reference TRBV19 and TRBJ1-1): DGGITQSPKYLFRKEGQNVTLSCEQNLNHDAMYWYRQDPGQGLRLIYYSQIVNDFQKGDIAEGYSVSREKKESFPLTVTSAQKNPTAFYLCASSKSGQGARGTEAFFGQGTRLTVV.

The chain recombines TRBV5-1 with TRBJ2-1; 8 bases are shared with TRBD1. The CDR3 consists of 15 residues. CDR1 is SGHRS and CDR2 is YFSETQ in the germline V gene. Trimming took 2 bases from V and 5 from J; bases not matched to a gene: 6. The CDR3 spells CASSFSGGPNNEQFF. In DNA form, the CDR3 reads TGCGCCAGCAGCTTTTCAGGGGGCCCTAACAATGAGCAGTTCTTC.

This chain joins TRBV19 and TRBJ1-2; a possible D gene is TRBD1 (6 bases). The germline CDR1 and CDR2 sequences are LNHDA and SQIVND (reference sequence). Trimming took off 5 bases at V and 4 bases at J, with 17 bases between the two ends. This CDR3 region has 15 residues. The CDR3 sequence is CASSPKGGRGYGYTF. In DNA, the CDR3 is TGTGCCAGTAGTCCTAAAGGGGGTAGAGGCTATGGCTACACCTTC.

The chain has TRBV4-3 and TRBJ1-4; unclear D gene. Germline CDR1 reads LGHNA; CDR2 reads YSLEER. Trimming left V 1 base short and J 0 bases short, with 0 bases between. The CDR3 covers 13 residues. The DNA of the CDR3 is TGCGCCAGCAGCCAAGCAACTAATGAAAAACTGTTTTTT. It codes for CASSQATNEKLFF.

This chain uses TRBV6-5 with TRBJ1-1, with TRBD1 as a possible D gene (5 bases). The V end lost 4 bases, the J end lost 3 bases, and 6 bases lay between the germline ends. Germline V gene sequence: CDR1 MNHEY, CDR2 SVGAGI. This CDR3 contains 12 residues. DNA for the CDR3: TGTGCCAGCAGTTCGGGGGACACTGAAGCTTTCTTT. Translation: CASSSGDTEAFF.

The chain carries TRBV5-8 and TRBJ2-4; D tentatively fits TRBD1 or TRBD2 (5 bases each). Germline V gives CDR1 SGHTS, CDR2 YDEGEE. The V gene lost 5 bases and the J gene lost 0 bases, with 15 bases spanning the gap. The CDR3 loop spans 16 amino acids. CDR3 DNA sequence: TGTGCCAGCAGTACCGGGACGGTACTAGCCAAAAACATTCAGTACTTC. It yields the protein CASSTGTVLAKNIQYF.